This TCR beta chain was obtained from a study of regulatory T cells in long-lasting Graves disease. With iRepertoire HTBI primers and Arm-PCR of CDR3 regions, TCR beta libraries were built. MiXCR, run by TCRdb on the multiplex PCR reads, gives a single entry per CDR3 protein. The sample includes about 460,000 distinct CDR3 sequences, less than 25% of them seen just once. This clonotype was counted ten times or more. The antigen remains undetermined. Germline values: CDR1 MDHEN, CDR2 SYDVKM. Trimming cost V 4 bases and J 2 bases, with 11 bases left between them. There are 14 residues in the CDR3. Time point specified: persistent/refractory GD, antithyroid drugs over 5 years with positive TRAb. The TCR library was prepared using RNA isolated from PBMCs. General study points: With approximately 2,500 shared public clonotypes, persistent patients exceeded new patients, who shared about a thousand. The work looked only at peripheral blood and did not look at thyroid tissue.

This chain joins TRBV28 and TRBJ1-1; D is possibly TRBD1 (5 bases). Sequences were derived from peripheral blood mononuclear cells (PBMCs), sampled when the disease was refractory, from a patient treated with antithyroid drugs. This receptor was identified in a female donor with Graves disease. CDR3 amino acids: CASSSPGLNTEAFF. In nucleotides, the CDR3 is TGTGCCAGCAGTTCCCCGGGACTTAACACTGAAGCTTTCTTT.